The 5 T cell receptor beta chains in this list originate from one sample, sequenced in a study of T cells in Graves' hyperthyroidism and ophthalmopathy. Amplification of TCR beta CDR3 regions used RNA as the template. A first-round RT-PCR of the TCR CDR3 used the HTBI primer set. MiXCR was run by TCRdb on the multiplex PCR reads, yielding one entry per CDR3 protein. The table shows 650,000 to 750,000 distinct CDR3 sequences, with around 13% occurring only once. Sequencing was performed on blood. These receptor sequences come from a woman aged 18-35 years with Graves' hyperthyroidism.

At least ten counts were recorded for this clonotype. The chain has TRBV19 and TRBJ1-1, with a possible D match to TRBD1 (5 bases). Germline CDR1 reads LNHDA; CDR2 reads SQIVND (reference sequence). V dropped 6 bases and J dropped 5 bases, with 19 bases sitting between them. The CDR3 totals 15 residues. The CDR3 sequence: CASSTVRGGGTEAFF. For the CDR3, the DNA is TGTGCCAGTAGCACCGTCCGGGGGGGGGGGACTGAAGCTTTCTTT.

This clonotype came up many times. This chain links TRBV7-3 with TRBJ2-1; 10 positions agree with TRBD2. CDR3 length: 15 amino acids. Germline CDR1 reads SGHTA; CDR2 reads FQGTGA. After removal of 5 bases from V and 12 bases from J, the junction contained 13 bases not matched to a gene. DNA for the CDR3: TGTGCCAGCAGCCCCGGGCTAGCGGGAGCTGGTACGCAGTTCTTC. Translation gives CASSPGLAGAGTQFF.

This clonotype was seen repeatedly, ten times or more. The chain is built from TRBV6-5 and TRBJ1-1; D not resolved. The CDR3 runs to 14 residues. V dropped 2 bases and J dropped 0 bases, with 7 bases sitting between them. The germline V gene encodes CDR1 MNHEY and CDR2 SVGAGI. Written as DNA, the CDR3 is TGTGCCAGCAGTTACGGACTCTTGAACACTGAAGCTTTCTTT. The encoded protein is CASSYGLLNTEAFF.

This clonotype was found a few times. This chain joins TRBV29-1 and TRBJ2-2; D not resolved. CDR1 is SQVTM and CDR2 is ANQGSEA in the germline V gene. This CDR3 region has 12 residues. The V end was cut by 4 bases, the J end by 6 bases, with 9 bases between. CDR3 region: CSVVLRSGELFF. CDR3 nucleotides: TGCAGCGTTGTGTTGCGTTCCGGGGAGCTGTTTTTT.

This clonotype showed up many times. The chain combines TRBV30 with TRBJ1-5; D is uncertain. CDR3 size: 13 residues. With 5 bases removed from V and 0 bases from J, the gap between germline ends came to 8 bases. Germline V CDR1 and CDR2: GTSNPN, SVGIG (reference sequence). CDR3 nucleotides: TGTGCCTGGCAGAGAGATAGCAATCAGCCCCAGCATTTT. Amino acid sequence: CAWQRDSNQPQHF.